The next 21 T cell receptor beta chains were all read from a single sample in a study of siplizumab effects on memory and regulatory T cells (dated by TCRdb to about 2019). The method was the immunoSEQ multiplex PCR assay. Held by TCRdb, this immuneACCESS table contains in-frame sequences only and omits some clones. Under half of the omission traces to an unresolved V gene where checked; the cause of the rest is unknown. This sample has 100,000 or so clones in its table, and 80% to 95% of those were observed once. About 1.1% of the sample lies in the top ten. Sequenced input: CD4+ T cells sorted from blood. The receptors come from a human donor in good health.

The chain couples TRBV2 to TRBJ2-4; unclear D gene. There are 13 residues in the CDR3. Germline V gene data show CDR1 as SNHLY and CDR2 as FYNNEI. The V gene lost 7 bases and the J gene lost 9 bases, with 16 bases spanning the gap. This chain's CDR3 is CASIAKWAGIQYF. CDR3 coding DNA: TGTGCCAGCATTGCCAAATGGGCCGGCATTCAGTACTTC.

J is TRBJ2-1 and V is TRBV27; D perhaps matches TRBD2 (6 bases). The CDR3 totals 16 residues. The germline V gene encodes CDR1 MNHEY and CDR2 SMNVEV (reference sequence). The ends were cut back, 1 base at V and 0 bases at J, with 10 bases in the middle. The CDR3 nucleotides read TGTGCCAGCAGTTTATTCGGCGGGATCTCCTACAATGAGCAGTTCTTC. Its translation is CASSLFGGISYNEQFF.

The chain carries TRBV7-9 and TRBJ2-1, with 8 nucleotides matching TRBD2. The CDR3 has 15 residues. The V gene's germline CDR1 is SEHNR and CDR2 FQNEAQ (reference sequence). J was trimmed by 15 bases and V by 5 bases; bases with no gene match: 18. CDR3 sequence reads: CASSPGSGSVRPGFF. In DNA form, the CDR3 reads TGTGCCAGCAGCCCCGGCAGCGGGAGCGTTAGACCTGGGTTCTTC.

The CDR3, as DNA: TGTGCCAGCAGCTTAAGGGCTAGCGCCCCGGGGGGGACGCAGTATTTT. Protein: CASSLRASAPGGTQYF. The genes are TRBV7-8 and TRBJ2-3, with 8 bases that match TRBD2. From germline, CDR1 is SGHVS and CDR2 FQNEAQ. The CDR3 runs to 16 residues. V was clipped by 2 bases and J by 9 bases; unmatched bases: 13.

V gene TRBV29-1 combines with J gene TRBJ2-7; 10 bases align to TRBD2. In germline, CDR1 is SQVTM, CDR2 ANQGSEA. V gave up 7 bases and J gave up 1 base; unmatched junction bases: 4. This CDR3 region has 13 residues. The CDR3 protein is CSAETSGSYEQYF. In nucleotides, the CDR3 is TGCAGCGCCGAGACTAGCGGGTCCTACGAGCAGTACTTC.

The chain links TRBV5-1 to TRBJ2-5; D is uncertain. Germline CDR1 is SGHRS and CDR2 is YFSETQ. V was cut by 4 bases and J by 2 bases, with 15 bases left in between. The CDR3 is 15 amino acids. CDR3 residues: CASSGDPALQETQYF. DNA for the CDR3: TGCGCCAGCAGCGGCGACCCGGCCTTACAAGAGACCCAGTACTTC. Full variable domain (rest looked up from reference TRBV5-1 and TRBJ2-5): KAGVTQTPRYLIKTRGQQVTLSCSPISGHRSVSWYQQTPGQGLQFLFEYFSETQRNKGNFPGRFSGRQFSNSRSEMNVSTLELGDSALYLCASSGDPALQETQYFGPGTRLLVL.

The chain carries TRBV19 and TRBJ2-7; TRBD2 is a possible D gene (6 bases). The CDR3 has 13 amino acids. From germline, CDR1 is LNHDA and CDR2 SQIVND (reference sequence). Deletions cut 4 bases from V and 9 bases from J, with 16 bases between. The CDR3 sequence is CASSTAALAGQYF. The CDR3 DNA reads as TGTGCCAGTAGTACGGCTGCACTAGCAGGGCAGTACTTC.

In regard to this clone: The same CDR3 arises from other DNA sequences in this sample as well. V is TRBV7-2 and J is TRBJ2-7; D call uncertain. The CDR3 has 15 residues. Trimming took 5 bases from V and 4 from J, leaving 18 bases between them. CDR1 and CDR2 from the germline V gene are SGHTA and FQGNSA. The CDR3 sequence is CASSARAGSVYEQYF. Written as DNA, the CDR3 is TGTGCCAGCAGCGCTCGTGCCGGATCCGTTTACGAGCAGTACTTC.

This clone has a single count. V usage is TRBV4-1 and J usage is TRBJ1-4; 9 bases are shared with TRBD1. CDR1 MGHRA and CDR2 YSYEKL come from the germline V gene. Germline trimming cut 4 bases from V and 8 bases from J; bases unmatched to any gene: 8. The CDR3 consists of 15 residues. The CDR3, as DNA: TGCGCCAGCAGCCTCCGGGACAGGGTACGAGAAAAACTGTTTTTT. Protein product: CASSLRDRVREKLFF.

The chain uses TRBV28 and TRBJ2-1, with D tentatively TRBD2 (5 bases). CDR1 is MDHEN and CDR2 is SYDVKM in the germline V gene. Trimming took 2 bases from V and 6 from J, leaving 14 bases between them. The CDR3 totals 15 residues. The DNA for the CDR3 is TGTGCCAGCAGTTTAGGTGGGAGAGACCGCAATGAGCAGTTCTTC. This codes for CASSLGGRDRNEQFF.

The V gene is TRBV6-1, the J gene TRBJ1-1; no definite D call. V lost 1 base and J lost 4, with 13 bases in between. The CDR3 runs to 15 residues. Germline V gene lookup returns CDR1 MNHNS and CDR2 SASEGT. As DNA, the CDR3 is TGTGCCAGCAGTGAAGACAGCAGAATGGGCACTGAAGCTTTCTTT. Translation gives CASSEDSRMGTEAFF.

This clone was seen a single time. The V gene is TRBV6-1, the J gene TRBJ2-2; the match to TRBD1 covers 7 bases. The CDR3 is 15 amino acids. CDR1 and CDR2 (germline): MNHNS, SASEGT. V gave up 6 bases and J gave up 5 bases; unmatched junction bases: 9. The CDR3 spells CASSRDSDATGELFF. CDR3 DNA sequence: TGTGCCAGCAGCCGGGACAGCGATGCTACCGGGGAGCTGTTTTTT.

V and J are TRBV6-6 and TRBJ2-2, with a tentative D call TRBD1 (6 bases). Trimming shortened V by 5 bases and J by 4 bases, and 11 bases separated the two germline ends. CDR1 and CDR2 from the germline V gene are MNHNY and SVGAGI (reference sequence). The CDR3 has 14 amino acids. Written as DNA, the CDR3 is TGTGCCAGCAGTCCTAGAGGGGGCACCGGGGAGCTGTTTTTT. Amino acids: CASSPRGGTGELFF.

Concerning this clone: Within the sample, other DNA sequences also encode this same CDR3. V usage is TRBV15 and J usage is TRBJ1-2; 9 positions agree with TRBD1. V trimming: 0 bases; J trimming: 8 bases; junction bases outside the gene matches: 10. The germline V gene encodes CDR1 LNHNV and CDR2 YYDKDF (reference sequence). The CDR3 is 16 amino acids. CDR3 amino acids: CATSRDLGQGGGGYTF. CDR3 nucleotides: TGTGCCACCAGCAGAGATCTGGGACAGGGTGGGGGCGGCTACACCTTC.

This rearrangement joins TRBV6-1 to TRBJ1-3; 11 bases are shared with TRBD1. After removal of 3 bases from V and 11 bases from J, the junction contained 6 bases not matched to a gene. CDR3 length: 14 residues. Germline CDR1 reads MNHNS; CDR2 reads SASEGT. DNA of the CDR3: TGTGCCAGCAGTGATCGGACAGGGGGCTCCGCCATATATTTT. It yields the protein CASSDRTGGSAIYF.

The V gene is TRBV11-2, the J gene TRBJ1-4; D gene uncertain. The germline CDR1 and CDR2 sequences are SGHAT and FQNNGV. The CDR3 is made up of 14 amino acids. V was pared by 1 base and J by 12 bases, with 15 bases between. CDR3 bases: TGTGCCAGCAGCTTAGGGACTCTCGTGAATCAACTGTTTTTT. Its translation: CASSLGTLVNQLFF. The variable domain in full, with the rest retrieved from reference TRBV11-2 and TRBJ1-4, is EAGVAQSPRYKIIEKRQSVAFWCNPISGHATLYWYQQILGQGPKLLIQFQNNGVVDDSQLPKDRFSAERLKGVDSTLKIQPAKLEDSAVYLCASSLGTLVNQLFFGSGTQLSVL.

The chain couples TRBV19 to TRBJ2-2, with D unclear. Germline CDR1 LNHDA, CDR2 SQIVND (reference sequence). The CDR3 is made up of 17 amino acids. V lost 5 bases and J lost 0, with 16 bases in between. This CDR3 is CASSFAPGQTNTGELFF. Here the CDR3 DNA reads TGTGCCAGTAGTTTTGCCCCCGGGCAGACGAACACCGGGGAGCTGTTTTTT.

DNA of the CDR3: TGTGCCAGCAGGTTCGTACAGGGAAGCGGCTACACCTTC. Its translation is CASRFVQGSGYTF. The chain is built from TRBV5-4 and TRBJ1-2, with a tentative D call TRBD1 (6 bases). V dropped 5 bases and J dropped 8 bases, with 16 bases sitting between them. CDR3 length equals 13 residues. Germline CDR1 reads SGHNT; CDR2 reads YYREEE (reference sequence).

The chain combines TRBV4-1 with TRBJ2-1, with 7 bases that match TRBD2. Germline values: CDR1 MGHRA, CDR2 YSYEKL. V was clipped by 2 bases and J by 4 bases; unmatched bases: 5. The CDR3 runs to 15 residues. CDR3: CASSQRTSTYNEQFF. The CDR3 DNA is TGCGCCAGCAGCCAAAGGACTAGTACGTACAATGAGCAGTTCTTC.

The chain combines TRBV30 with TRBJ2-2; D tentatively reads TRBD1 or TRBD2 (5 bases each). Germline CDR1 reads GTSNPN; CDR2 reads SVGIG (reference sequence). V gave up 3 bases and J gave up 3 bases, with 11 bases separating them. This CDR3 region has 14 residues. In DNA, the CDR3 is TGTGCCTGGAGGAGGAGAGGGGACACCGGGGAGCTGTTTTTT. Residues: CAWRRRGDTGELFF.

J is TRBJ1-1 and V is TRBV7-9; weak D call: TRBD1 (5 bases). CDR3 length: 14 amino acids. The germline V and J ends were trimmed by 5 bases and 1 base, with 11 bases remaining between them. CDR1 is SEHNR, CDR2 FQNEAQ, per germline (reference sequence). CDR3 nucleotide sequence: TGTGCCAGCAGCCTTTACAGGCAGAACACTGAAGCTTTCTTT. It encodes CASSLYRQNTEAFF. The full variable domain, in which reference TRBV7-9 and TRBJ1-1 provide the parts outside the CDR3, is DTGVSQNPRHKITKRGQNVTFRCDPISEHNRLYWYRQTLGQGPEFLTYFQNEAQLEKSRLLSDRFSAERPKGSFSTLEIQRTEQGDSAMYLCASSLYRQNTEAFFGQGTRLTVV.